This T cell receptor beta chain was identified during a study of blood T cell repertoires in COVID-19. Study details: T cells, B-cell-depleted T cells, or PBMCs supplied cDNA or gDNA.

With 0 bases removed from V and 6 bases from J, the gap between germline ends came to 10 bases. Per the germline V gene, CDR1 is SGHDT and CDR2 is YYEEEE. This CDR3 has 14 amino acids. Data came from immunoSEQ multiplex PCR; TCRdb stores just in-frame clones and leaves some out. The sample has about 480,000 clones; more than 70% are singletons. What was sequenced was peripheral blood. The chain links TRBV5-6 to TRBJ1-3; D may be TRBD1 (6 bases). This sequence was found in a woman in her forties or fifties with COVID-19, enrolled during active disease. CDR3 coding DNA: TGTGCCAGCAGCTTGGAGGGACACATAAACACCATATATTTT. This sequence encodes CASSLEGHINTIYF.